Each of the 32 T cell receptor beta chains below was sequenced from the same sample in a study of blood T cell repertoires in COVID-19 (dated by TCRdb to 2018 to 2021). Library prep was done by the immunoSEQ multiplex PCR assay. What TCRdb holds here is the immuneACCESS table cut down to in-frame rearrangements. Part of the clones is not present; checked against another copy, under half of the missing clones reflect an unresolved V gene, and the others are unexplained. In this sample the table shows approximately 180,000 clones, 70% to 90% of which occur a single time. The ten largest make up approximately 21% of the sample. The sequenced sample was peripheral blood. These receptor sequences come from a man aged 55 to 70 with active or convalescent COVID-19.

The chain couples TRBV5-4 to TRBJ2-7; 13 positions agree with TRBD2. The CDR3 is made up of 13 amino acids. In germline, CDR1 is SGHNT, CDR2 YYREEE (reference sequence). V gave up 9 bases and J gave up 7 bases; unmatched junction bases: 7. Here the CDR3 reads CATPTSGGLEQYF. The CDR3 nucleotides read TGTGCCACTCCGACTAGCGGGGGGCTGGAGCAGTACTTC.

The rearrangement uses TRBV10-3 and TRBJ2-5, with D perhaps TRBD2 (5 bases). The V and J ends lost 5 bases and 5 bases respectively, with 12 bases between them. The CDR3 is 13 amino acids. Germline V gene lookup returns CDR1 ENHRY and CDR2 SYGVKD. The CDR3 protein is CAISLTPGETQYF. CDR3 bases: TGTGCCATCAGTCTCACCCCGGGGGAGACCCAGTACTTC.

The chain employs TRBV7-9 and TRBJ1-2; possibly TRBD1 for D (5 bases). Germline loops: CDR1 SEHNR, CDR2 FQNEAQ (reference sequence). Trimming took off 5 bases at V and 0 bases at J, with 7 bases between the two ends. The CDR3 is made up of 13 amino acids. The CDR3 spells CASSPTANYGYTF. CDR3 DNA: TGTGCCAGCAGCCCGACAGCTAACTATGGCTACACCTTC.

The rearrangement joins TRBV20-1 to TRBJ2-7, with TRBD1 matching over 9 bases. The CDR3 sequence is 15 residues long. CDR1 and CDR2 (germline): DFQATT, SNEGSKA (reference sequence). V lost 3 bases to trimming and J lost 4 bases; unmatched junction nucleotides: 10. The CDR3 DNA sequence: TGCAGTGCTAGTACGTTAGACAGGGGGGAATACGAGCAGTACTTC. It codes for CSASTLDRGEYEQYF.

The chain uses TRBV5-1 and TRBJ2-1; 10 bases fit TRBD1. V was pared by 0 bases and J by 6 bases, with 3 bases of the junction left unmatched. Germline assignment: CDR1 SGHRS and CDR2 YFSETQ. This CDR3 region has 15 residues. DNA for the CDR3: TGCGCCAGCAGCTTGGGACAGGGGGCTAGCAATGAGCAGTTCTTC. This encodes CASSLGQGASNEQFF.

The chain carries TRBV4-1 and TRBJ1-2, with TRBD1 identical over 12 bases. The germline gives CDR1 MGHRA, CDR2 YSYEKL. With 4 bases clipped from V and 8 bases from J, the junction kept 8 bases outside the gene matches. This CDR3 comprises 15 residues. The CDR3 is CASSRPGTGGRGYTF. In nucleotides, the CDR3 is TGCGCCAGCAGCCGTCCCGGGACAGGGGGCCGAGGCTACACCTTC.

For the CDR3, the DNA is TGTGCCAGCAGCTTACTATCCGGGACAGGGGCCTACGAGCAGTACTTC. This codes for CASSLLSGTGAYEQYF. V is TRBV11-2 and J is TRBJ2-7; 10 bases agree with TRBD1. J was trimmed by 2 bases and V by 2 bases; bases with no gene match: 6. The CDR3 runs to 16 residues. Germline lookup yields CDR1 SGHAT and CDR2 FQNNGV.

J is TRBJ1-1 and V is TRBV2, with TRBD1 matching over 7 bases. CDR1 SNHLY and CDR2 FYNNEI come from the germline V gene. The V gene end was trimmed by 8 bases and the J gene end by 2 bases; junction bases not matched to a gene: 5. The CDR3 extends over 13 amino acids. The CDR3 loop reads CASGRGVNTEAFF. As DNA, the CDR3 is TGTGCCAGCGGCAGGGGGGTTAACACTGAAGCTTTCTTT. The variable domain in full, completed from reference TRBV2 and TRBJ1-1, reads EPEVTQTPSHQVTQMGQEVILRCVPISNHLYFYWYRQILGQKVEFLVSFYNNEISEKSEIFDDQFSVERPDGSNFTLKIRSTKLEDSAMYFCASGRGVNTEAFFGQGTRLTVV.

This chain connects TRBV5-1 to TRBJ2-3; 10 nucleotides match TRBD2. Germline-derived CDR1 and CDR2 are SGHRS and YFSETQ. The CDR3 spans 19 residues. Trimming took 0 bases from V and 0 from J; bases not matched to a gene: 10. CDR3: CASSLAATSGSLSTDTQYF. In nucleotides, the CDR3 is TGCGCCAGCAGCTTGGCCGCGACTAGCGGGTCTCTTAGCACAGATACGCAGTATTTT.

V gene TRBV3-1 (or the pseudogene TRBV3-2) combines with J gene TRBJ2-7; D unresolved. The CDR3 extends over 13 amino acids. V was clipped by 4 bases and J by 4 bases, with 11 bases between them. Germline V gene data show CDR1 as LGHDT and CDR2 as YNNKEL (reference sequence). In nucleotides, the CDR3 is TGTGCCAGCAGCCGCTCGACTGGGTACGAGCAGTACTTC. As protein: CASSRSTGYEQYF.

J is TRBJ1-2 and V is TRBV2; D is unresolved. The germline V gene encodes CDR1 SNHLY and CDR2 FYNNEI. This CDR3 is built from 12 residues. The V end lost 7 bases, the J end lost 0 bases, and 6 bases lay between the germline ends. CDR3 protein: CASTPSNYGYTF. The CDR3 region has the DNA TGTGCCAGCACCCCCTCTAACTATGGCTACACCTTC. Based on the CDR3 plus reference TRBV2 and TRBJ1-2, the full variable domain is EPEVTQTPSHQVTQMGQEVILRCVPISNHLYFYWYRQILGQKVEFLVSFYNNEISEKSEIFDDQFSVERPDGSNFTLKIRSTKLEDSAMYFCASTPSNYGYTFGSGTRLTVV.

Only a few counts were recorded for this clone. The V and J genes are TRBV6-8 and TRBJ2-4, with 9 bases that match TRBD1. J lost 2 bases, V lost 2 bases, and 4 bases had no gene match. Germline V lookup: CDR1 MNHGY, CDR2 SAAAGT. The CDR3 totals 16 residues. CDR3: CASSYRGQGPKNIQYF. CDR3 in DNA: TGTGCCAGCAGTTACCGGGGACAGGGTCCCAAAAACATTCAGTACTTC.

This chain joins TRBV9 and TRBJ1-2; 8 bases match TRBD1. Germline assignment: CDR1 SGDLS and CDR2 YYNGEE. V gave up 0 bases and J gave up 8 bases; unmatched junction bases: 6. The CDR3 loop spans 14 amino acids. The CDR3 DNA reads TGTGCCAGCAGCGTAGTTGACAGGGGCGGGGGCTACACCTTC. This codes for CASSVVDRGGGYTF.

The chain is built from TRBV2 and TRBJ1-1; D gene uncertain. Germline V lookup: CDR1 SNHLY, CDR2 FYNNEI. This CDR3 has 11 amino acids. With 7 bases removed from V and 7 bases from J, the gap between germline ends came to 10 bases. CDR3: CASIAQFEAFF. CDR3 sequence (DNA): TGTGCCAGCATTGCACAGTTTGAAGCTTTCTTT. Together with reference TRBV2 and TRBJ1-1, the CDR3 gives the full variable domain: EPEVTQTPSHQVTQMGQEVILRCVPISNHLYFYWYRQILGQKVEFLVSFYNNEISEKSEIFDDQFSVERPDGSNFTLKIRSTKLEDSAMYFCASIAQFEAFFGQGTRLTVV.

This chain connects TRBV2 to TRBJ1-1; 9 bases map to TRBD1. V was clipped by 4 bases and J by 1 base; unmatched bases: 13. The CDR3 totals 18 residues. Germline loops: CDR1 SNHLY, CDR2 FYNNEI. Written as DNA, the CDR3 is TGTGCCAGCAGTGGAGAAAGGTTAGGGACAGGGACGAACACTGAAGCTTTCTTT. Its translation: CASSGERLGTGTNTEAFF. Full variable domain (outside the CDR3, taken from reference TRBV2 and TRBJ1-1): EPEVTQTPSHQVTQMGQEVILRCVPISNHLYFYWYRQILGQKVEFLVSFYNNEISEKSEIFDDQFSVERPDGSNFTLKIRSTKLEDSAMYFCASSGERLGTGTNTEAFFGQGTRLTVV.

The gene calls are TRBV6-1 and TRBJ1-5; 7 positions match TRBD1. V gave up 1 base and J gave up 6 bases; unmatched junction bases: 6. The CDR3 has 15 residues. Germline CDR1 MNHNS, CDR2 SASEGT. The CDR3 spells CASSEGTGRGQPQHF. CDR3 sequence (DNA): TGTGCCAGCAGTGAAGGGACAGGTAGGGGTCAGCCCCAGCATTTT.

CDR3 DNA: TGTGCCAGCAGTCGGGACAGGGGCCAAGAGACCCAGTACTTC. Protein sequence: CASSRDRGQETQYF. The rearrangement uses TRBV6-6 and TRBJ2-5; 10 nucleotides match TRBD1. V was clipped by 5 bases and J by 1 base; unmatched bases: 1. CDR3 size: 14 residues. CDR1 and CDR2 from the germline V gene are MNHNY and SVGAGI (reference sequence).

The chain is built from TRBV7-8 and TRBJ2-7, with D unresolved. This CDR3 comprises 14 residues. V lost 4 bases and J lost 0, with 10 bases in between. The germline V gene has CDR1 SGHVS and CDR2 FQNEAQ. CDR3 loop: CASSYAGLSYEQYF. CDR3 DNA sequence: TGTGCCAGCAGCTACGCAGGTCTCTCCTACGAGCAGTACTTC.

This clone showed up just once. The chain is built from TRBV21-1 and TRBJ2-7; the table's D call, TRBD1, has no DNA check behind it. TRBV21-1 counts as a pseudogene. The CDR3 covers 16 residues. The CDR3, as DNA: TGTGCCAGCAGCAAAGCTAGCAGGGGAAGCTCCTACGAGCAGTACTTC. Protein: CASSKASRGSSYEQYF.

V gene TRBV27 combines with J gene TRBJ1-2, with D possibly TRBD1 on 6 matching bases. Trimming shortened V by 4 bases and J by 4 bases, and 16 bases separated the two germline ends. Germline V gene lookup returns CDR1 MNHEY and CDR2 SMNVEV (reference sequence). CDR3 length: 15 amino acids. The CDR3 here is CASSSFRGSGYGYTF. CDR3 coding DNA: TGTGCCAGCAGTTCCTTCAGGGGTTCCGGCTATGGCTACACCTTC.

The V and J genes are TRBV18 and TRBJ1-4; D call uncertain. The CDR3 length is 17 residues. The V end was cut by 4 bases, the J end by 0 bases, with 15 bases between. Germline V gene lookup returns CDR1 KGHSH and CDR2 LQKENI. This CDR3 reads CASSLLPSGSTNEKLFF. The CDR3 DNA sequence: TGTGCCAGCTCACTACTACCGTCGGGGTCAACTAATGAAAAACTGTTTTTT.

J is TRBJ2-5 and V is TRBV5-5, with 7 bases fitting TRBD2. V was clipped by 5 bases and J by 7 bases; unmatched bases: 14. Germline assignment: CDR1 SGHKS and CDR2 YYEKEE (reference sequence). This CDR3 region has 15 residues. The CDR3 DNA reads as TGTGCCAGCAGTGAGTCCAGGGCAGGACTAGTGACCCAGTACTTC. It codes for CASSESRAGLVTQYF.

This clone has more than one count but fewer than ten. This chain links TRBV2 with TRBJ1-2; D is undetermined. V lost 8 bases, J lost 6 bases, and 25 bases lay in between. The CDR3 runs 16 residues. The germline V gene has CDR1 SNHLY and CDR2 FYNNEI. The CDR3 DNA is TGTGCCAGCCTACTTCTTCTGGGAGGGAAAAGGGATGGCTACACCTTC. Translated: CASLLLLGGKRDGYTF.

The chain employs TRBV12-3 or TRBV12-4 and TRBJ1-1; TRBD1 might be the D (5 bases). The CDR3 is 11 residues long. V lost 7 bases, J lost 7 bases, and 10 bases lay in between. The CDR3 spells CASNNQGEAFF. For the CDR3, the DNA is TGTGCCAGCAATAACCAGGGTGAAGCTTTCTTT.

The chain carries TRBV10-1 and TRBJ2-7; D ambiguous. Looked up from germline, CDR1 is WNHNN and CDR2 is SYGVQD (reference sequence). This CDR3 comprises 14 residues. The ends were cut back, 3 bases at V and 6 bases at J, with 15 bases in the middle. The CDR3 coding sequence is TGCGCCAGCAGTGAAGGTACCCAAAGGAGCGAGCAGTACTTC. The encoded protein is CASSEGTQRSEQYF.

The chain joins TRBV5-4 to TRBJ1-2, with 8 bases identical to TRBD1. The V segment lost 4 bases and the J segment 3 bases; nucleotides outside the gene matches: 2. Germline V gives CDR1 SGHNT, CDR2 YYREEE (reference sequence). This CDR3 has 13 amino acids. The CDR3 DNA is TGTGCCAGCAGCCCGGACAGGGACTATGGCTACACCTTC. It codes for CASSPDRDYGYTF.

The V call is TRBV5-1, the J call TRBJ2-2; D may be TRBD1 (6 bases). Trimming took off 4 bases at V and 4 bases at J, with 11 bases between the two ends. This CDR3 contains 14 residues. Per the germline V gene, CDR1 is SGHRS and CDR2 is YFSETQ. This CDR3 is CASSPQGSTGELFF. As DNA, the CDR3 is TGCGCCAGCAGCCCCCAGGGGTCCACCGGGGAGCTGTTTTTT.

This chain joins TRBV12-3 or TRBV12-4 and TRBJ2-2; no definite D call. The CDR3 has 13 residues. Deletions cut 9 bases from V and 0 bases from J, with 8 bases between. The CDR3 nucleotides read TGTGCCAGAGGAGCCGCGAACACCGGGGAGCTGTTTTTT. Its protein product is CARGAANTGELFF.

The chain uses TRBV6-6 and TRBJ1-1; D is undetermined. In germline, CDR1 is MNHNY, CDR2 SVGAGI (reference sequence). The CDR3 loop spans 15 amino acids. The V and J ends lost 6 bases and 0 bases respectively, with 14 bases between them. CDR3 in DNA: TGTGCCAGCAGCCACAGCACCGGTATGAACACTGAAGCTTTCTTT. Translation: CASSHSTGMNTEAFF.

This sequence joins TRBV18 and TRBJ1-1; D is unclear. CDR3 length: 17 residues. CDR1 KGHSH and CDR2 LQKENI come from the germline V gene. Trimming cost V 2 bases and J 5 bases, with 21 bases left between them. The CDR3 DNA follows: TGTGCCAGCTCACCATTGGAGCGACCAGGAGGGAGGACTGAAGCTTTCTTT. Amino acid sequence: CASSPLERPGGRTEAFF.

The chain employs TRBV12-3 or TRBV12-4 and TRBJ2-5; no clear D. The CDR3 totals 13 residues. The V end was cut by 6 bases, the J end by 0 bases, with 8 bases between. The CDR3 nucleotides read TGTGCCAGCAGCCTCGGTAACCAAGAGACCCAGTACTTC. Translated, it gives CASSLGNQETQYF.

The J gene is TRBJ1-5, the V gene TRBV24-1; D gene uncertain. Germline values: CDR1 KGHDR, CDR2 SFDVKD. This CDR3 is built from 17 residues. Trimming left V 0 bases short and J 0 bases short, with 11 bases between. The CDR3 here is CATSDLGQLNSNQPQHF. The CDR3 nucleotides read TGTGCCACCAGTGATTTGGGGCAGCTTAATAGCAATCAGCCCCAGCATTTT.